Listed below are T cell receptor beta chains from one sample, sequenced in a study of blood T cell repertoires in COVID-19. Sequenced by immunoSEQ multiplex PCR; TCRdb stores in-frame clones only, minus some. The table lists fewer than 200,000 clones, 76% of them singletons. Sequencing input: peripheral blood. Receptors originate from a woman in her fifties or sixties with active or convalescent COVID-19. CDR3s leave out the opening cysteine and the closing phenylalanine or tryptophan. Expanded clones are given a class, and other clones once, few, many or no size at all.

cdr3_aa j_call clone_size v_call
ASSPPSNANTGELF TRBJ2-2 NA TRBV18
ASSWGTGKGETQY TRBJ2-5 once TRBV6-5
SVEAGGRNTEAF TRBJ1-1 NA TRBV29-1
ASSPDLAGGPA TRBJ2-7 NA TRBV6-2/TRBV6-3
SVEEGQGKQY TRBJ2-7 NA TRBV29-1
ASSQVGERGMNTEAF TRBJ1-1 NA TRBV4-1
AWSNRARAPQH TRBJ1-5 once TRBV30
ASSKSPSGTWEF TRBJ2-1 NA TRBV6-4
ASSIHRGLLYEQY TRBJ2-7 NA TRBV19
ASSWGTPYEQY TRBJ2-7 NA TRBV12-3/TRBV12-4
ASSLDGSGELF TRBJ2-2 once TRBV7-2
ASSARESGGSGYT TRBJ1-2 NA TRBV5-1
ASIRTAATNEKLF TRBJ1-4 NA TRBV19
AIGDRGYEQY TRBJ2-7 few TRBV10-3
ASSLGEMAEAF TRBJ1-1 NA TRBV7-9
ASSFDRDYEQY TRBJ2-7 NA TRBV28
ASSSPRPPRVSNYGYT TRBJ1-2 few TRBV28
ASSQIQGGATEAF TRBJ1-1 once TRBV5-1
ASTTGQGKRDQGNPYEQY TRBJ2-7 once TRBV10-1
AWRRGGNTIY TRBJ1-3 NA TRBV30
ASSDTSSGNTIY TRBJ1-3 once TRBV5-6
SASIQGLGYT TRBJ1-2 NA TRBV20-1
ASSARPRPTEPQH TRBJ1-5 NA TRBV7-7
ASTLRNQPQH TRBJ1-5 NA TRBV28
ASAPEGESPLH TRBJ1-6 NA TRBV5-1
ASSLGLAIRSYEQY TRBJ2-7 NA TRBV7-2
ASSPRQGPLEQY TRBJ2-7 NA TRBV27
ATSAPRTSGRHEQF TRBJ2-1 NA TRBV24-1
ASSQETSGRRRSEQY TRBJ2-7 NA TRBV4-3